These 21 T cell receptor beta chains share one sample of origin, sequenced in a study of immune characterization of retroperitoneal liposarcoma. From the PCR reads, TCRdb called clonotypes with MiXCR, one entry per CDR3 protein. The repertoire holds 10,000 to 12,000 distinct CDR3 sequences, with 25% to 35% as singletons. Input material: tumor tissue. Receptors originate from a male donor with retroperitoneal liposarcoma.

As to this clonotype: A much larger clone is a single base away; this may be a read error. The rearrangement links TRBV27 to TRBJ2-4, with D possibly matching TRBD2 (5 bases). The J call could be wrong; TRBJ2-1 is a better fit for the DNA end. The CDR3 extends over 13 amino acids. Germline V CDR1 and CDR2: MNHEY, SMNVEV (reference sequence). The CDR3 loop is CASSFRRRNIQFF. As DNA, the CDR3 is TGTGCCAGCAGTTTCCGGAGGCGGAACATTCAGTTCTTC.

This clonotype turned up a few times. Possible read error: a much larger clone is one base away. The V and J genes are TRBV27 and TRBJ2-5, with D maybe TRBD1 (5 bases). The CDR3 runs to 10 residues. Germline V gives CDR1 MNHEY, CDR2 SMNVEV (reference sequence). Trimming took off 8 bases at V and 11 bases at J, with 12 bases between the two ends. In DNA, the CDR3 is TGTGCCAGCGGCGTACAGGAGCAGTACTTC. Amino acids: CASGVQEQYF.

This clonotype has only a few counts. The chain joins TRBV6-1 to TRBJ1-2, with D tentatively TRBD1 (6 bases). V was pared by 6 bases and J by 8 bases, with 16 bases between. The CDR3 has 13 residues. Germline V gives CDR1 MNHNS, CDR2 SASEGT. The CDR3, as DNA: TGTGCCAGCAGGATACAGGGAAAAACCGGCTACACCTTC. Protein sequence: CASRIQGKTGYTF.

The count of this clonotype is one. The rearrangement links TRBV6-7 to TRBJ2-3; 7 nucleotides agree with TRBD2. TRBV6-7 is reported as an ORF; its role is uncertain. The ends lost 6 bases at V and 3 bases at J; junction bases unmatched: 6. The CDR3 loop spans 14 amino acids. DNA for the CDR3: TGTGCCAGCAGCCAACTGGGGGGGACAGATACGCAGTATTTT. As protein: CASSQLGGTDTQYF.

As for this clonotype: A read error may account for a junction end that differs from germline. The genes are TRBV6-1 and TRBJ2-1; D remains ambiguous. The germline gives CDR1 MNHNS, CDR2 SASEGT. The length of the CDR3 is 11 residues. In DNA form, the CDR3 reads TGTGTCAGCAGGTTTTCCTACGAGCAGTTCTTC. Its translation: CVSRFSYEQFF.

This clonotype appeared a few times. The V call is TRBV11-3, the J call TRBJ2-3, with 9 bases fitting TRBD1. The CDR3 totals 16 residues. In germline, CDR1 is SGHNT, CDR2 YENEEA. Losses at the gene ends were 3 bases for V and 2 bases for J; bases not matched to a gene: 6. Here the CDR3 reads CASSFRTGADTDTQYF. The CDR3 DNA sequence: TGTGCCAGCAGCTTTCGGACAGGGGCAGACACAGATACGCAGTATTTT.

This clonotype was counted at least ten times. CDR3 DNA: TGTGCCAGCAGCGTACACGGTAGCACAGATACGCAGTATTTT. It encodes CASSVHGSTDTQYF. The chain employs TRBV11-3 and TRBJ2-3; D is ambiguous. This CDR3 comprises 14 residues. V lost 5 bases and J 0 bases, leaving 9 bases between the germline ends. In germline, CDR1 is SGHNT, CDR2 YENEEA.

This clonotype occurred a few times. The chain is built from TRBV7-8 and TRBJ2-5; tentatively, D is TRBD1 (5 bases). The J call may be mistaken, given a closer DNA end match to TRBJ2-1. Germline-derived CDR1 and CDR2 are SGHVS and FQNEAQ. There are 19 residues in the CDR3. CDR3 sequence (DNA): TGTGCCAGCAGCTTAAGTCGCAGGGTGACCGTTTTGGTTAGTGAGACCCAGTTCTTC. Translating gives CASSLSRRVTVLVSETQFF.

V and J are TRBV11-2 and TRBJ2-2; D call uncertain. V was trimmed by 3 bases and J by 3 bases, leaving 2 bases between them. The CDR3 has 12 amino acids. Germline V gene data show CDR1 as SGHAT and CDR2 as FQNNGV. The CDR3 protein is CASSLDTGELFF. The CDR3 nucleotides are TGTGCCAGCAGCTTGGACACCGGGGAGCTGTTTTTT.

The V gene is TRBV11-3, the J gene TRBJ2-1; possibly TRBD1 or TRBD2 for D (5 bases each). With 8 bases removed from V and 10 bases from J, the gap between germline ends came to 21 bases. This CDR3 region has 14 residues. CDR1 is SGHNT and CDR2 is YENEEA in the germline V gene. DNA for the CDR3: TGTGCCAGCGTTCGGGACGGACTTCCCTACGAGCAGTTCTTC. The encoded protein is CASVRDGLPYEQFF.

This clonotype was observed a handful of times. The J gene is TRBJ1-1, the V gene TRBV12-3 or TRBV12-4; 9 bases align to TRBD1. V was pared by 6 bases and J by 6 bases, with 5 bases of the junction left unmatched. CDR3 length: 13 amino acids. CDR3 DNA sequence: TGTGCCAGCAGCAAACAGGGGGCGTCTGAAGCTTTCTTT. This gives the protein CASSKQGASEAFF.

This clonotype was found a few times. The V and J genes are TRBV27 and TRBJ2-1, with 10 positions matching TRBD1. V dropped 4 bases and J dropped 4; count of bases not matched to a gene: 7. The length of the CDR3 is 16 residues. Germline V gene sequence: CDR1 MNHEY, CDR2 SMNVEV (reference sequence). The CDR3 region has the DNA TGTGCCAGCAGTTCTAACCGGGACAGGGGTTACAATGAGCAGTTCTTC. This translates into CASSSNRDRGYNEQFF.

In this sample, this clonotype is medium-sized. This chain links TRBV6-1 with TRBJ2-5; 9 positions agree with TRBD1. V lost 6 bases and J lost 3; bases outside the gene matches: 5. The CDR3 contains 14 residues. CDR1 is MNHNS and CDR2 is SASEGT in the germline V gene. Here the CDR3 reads CASRLQGAKETQYF. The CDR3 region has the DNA TGTGCCAGCAGACTACAGGGGGCCAAAGAGACCCAGTACTTC.

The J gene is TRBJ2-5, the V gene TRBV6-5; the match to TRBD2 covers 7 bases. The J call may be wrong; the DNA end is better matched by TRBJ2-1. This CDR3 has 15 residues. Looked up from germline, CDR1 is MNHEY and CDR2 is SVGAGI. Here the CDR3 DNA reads TGTGCCAGCAGTTACTCTGGCGGGAGTCGTAGTGAGCAGTTCTTC. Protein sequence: CASSYSGGSRSEQFF.

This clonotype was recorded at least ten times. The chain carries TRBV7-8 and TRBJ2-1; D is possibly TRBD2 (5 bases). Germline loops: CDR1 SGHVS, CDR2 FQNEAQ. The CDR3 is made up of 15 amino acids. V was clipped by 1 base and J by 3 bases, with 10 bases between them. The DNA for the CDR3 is TGTGCCAGCAGCTTAGGGGTTAGCGACTACAATGAGCAGTTCTTC. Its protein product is CASSLGVSDYNEQFF.

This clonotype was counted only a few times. CDR3 nucleotides: TGTGCCAGCAGCTTAGGGCCCACTAGCGGGTGGCAGTACTTC. It yields the protein CASSLGPTSGWQYF. V and J are TRBV7-2 and TRBJ2-5; 9 bases map to TRBD2. From germline, CDR1 is SGHTA and CDR2 FQGNSA. V lost 1 base to trimming and J lost 11 bases; unmatched junction nucleotides: 8. The CDR3 has 14 residues.

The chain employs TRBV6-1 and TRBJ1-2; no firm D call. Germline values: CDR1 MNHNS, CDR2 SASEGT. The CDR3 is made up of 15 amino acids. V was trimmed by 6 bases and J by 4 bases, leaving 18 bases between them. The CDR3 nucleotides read TGTGCCAGCAGCCCCCCCCAGCGATCCGGCTATGGCTACACCTTC. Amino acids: CASSPPQRSGYGYTF.

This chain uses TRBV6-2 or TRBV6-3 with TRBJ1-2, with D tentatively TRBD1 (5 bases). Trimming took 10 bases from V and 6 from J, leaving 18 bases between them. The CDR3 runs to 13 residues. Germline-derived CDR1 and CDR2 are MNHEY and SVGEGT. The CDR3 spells CATDINRGNGYTF. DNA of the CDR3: TGTGCCACCGATATTAATAGGGGAAATGGCTACACCTTC.

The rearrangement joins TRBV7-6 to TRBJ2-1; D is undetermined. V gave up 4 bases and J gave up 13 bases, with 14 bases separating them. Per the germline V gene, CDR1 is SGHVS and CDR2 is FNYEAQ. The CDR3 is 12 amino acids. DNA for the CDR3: TGTGCCAGCAGCTCCTCTCAAGAGACCCAGTTCTTC. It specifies CASSSSQETQFF.

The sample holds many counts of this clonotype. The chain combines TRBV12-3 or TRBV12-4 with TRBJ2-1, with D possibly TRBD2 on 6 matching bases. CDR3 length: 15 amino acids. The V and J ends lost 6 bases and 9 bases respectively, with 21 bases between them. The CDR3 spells CASRLELAPIGEQFF. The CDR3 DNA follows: TGTGCCAGCAGACTTGAACTAGCACCGATTGGTGAGCAGTTCTTC.

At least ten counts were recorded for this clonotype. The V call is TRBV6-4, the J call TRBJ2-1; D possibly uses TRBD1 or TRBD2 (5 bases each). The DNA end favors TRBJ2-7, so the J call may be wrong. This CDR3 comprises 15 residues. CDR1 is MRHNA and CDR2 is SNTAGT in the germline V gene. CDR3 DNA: TGTGCCAGCAGTGACTCCGAGGGGTTGGGGAATGAGCAGTACTTC. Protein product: CASSDSEGLGNEQYF.